A selection of T cell receptor beta chains follows, all from one sample in a study of blood T cell repertoires in COVID-19. Sequenced by immunoSEQ multiplex PCR; TCRdb stores in-frame clones only, minus some. This table holds fewer than 15,000 clones, over 75% found once. The sequencing sample was made of peripheral blood. These receptors came from a human donor in a cohort sampled during active COVID-19. CDR3s include the opening cysteine and the closing phenylalanine or tryptophan. The D gene is left open where the match is weak. Not all rows give a size; the values are once, few, many and, for expanded clones, a class.

d_call	clone_size	v_call	j_call	cdr3_nt	cdr3_aa
-	-	TRBV10-1	TRBJ2-1	TGCGCCAGCAGTGGAGACGCTAGCGCCTCCTACAATGAGCAGTTCTTC	CASSGDASASYNEQFF
TRBD2	-	TRBV5-1	TRBJ2-3	TGCGCCAGCAGCTTGTTACTAGCGGGGGCCCTTGTGGAGACAGATACGCAGTATTTT	CASSLLLAGALVETDTQYF
-	-	TRBV3-1/TRBV3-2	TRBJ2-2	TGTGCCAGCAGCTTTAGGCAGGGTAGGACCGGGGAGCTGTTTTTT	CASSFRQGRTGELFF
TRBD2	-	TRBV11-2	TRBJ2-5	TGTGCCAGCAGCTTAAGACTAGCGGGAGGGCAAGAGACCCAGTACTTC	CASSLRLAGGQETQYF
TRBD1	-	TRBV27	TRBJ2-4	TGTGCCAGCAGTTTACGCGCCGGGACAGGGTTGGCGAAAAACATTCAGTACTTC	CASSLRAGTGLAKNIQYF
-	-	TRBV2	TRBJ2-1	TGTGCCAGCAGTGAAGTCATTAATGAGCAGTTCTTC	CASSEVINEQFF
TRBD1	-	TRBV7-2	TRBJ1-2	TGTGCCAGCAGCTCCTCGACAGGGGGGAACTATGGCTACACCTTC	CASSSSTGGNYGYTF
TRBD2	-	TRBV5-1	TRBJ2-3	TGCGCCAGCAGCTTAGAGCGGGGGTTCGAAATGGATACGCAGTATTTT	CASSLERGFEMDTQYF
TRBD1	-	TRBV7-6	TRBJ1-4	TGTGCCAGCAGCTTAGGAGCTCCTTTCCGGGACAGCAATGAAAAACTGTTTTTT	CASSLGAPFRDSNEKLFF
TRBD1	-	TRBV19	TRBJ1-1	TGTGCCAGTAGGGAACAGGGACAGTACACTGAAGCTTTCTTT	CASREQGQYTEAFF
-	-	TRBV9	TRBJ2-2	TGTGCCAGCAGCGTCAACAGGGCCCGCGCGAACACCGGGGAGCTGTTTTTT	CASSVNRARANTGELFF
-	-	TRBV6-5	TRBJ1-1	TGTGCCAGCAGTTACAAGGCAGGGCGCACTGAAGCTTTCTTT	CASSYKAGRTEAFF
TRBD1	-	TRBV19	TRBJ2-7	TGTGCCAGTAGTAGGGACAGATTCTACGAGCAGTACTTC	CASSRDRFYEQYF
-	-	TRBV21-1	TRBJ2-4	TGTGCCAGCAGCAAGGGACACCGGCTGCTAGCCAAAAACATTCAGTACTTC	CASSKGHRLLAKNIQYF
-	-	TRBV5-1	TRBJ2-7	TGCGCCAGCAGAGAGGATCCTGAATTCTACGAGCAGTACTTC	CASREDPEFYEQYF
TRBD1	-	TRBV5-1	TRBJ1-3	TGCGCCAGCGGACAGGGGATCGGAGGAAACACCATATATTTT	CASGQGIGGNTIYF
TRBD2	few	TRBV2	TRBJ2-1	TGTGCCACGACCTCACTAGCGGGGGGGCCAAATGAGCAGTTCTTC	CATTSLAGGPNEQFF
-	-	TRBV5-6	TRBJ2-2	TGTGCCAGCAGCTTCGGGGGGCCTAACACCGGGGAGCTGTTTTTT	CASSFGGPNTGELFF
-	-	TRBV24-1	TRBJ2-1	TGTGCCACCAGTGATCCCAGCTCCTACAATGAGCAGTTCTTC	CATSDPSSYNEQFF
-	-	TRBV5-5	TRBJ2-5	TGTGCCAGCAGCTCTTATACTAGCCTCGAGACCCAGTACTTC	CASSSYTSLETQYF
-	-	TRBV6-2/TRBV6-3	TRBJ2-3	TGTGCCAGCAGCTTTCTCGGGGACACAGATACGCAGTATTTT	CASSFLGDTDTQYF
TRBD1	-	TRBV5-1	TRBJ1-6	TGCGCCAGCTGGACAGGGCTTGACTATAATTCACCCCTCCACTTT	CASWTGLDYNSPLHF
TRBD1	-	TRBV7-2	TRBJ2-1	TGTGCCAGCACCTGGGACAGGATCTACAATGAGCAGTTCTTC	CASTWDRIYNEQFF
TRBD2	-	TRBV4-1	TRBJ2-7	TGCGCCAGCAGCCTAGCGGGGGGGAGCTCCTACGAGCAGTACTTC	CASSLAGGSSYEQYF
TRBD2	-	TRBV7-9	TRBJ2-5	TGTGCCAGCAGCCCACGTTATTCGGGGGGGCCCCAAGAGACCCAGTACTTC	CASSPRYSGGPQETQYF
-	-	TRBV9	TRBJ2-7	TGTGCCAGCAGCGTGAATGACAGGCCGCTGGGGGGGAACGAGCAGTACTTC	CASSVNDRPLGGNEQYF
TRBD1	-	TRBV6-4	TRBJ1-1	TGTGCCAGCAGTCCTAGGTGGGACAGCATGAACACTGAAGCTTTCTTT	CASSPRWDSMNTEAFF
-	once	TRBV19	TRBJ1-6	TGTGCCAGTAGTATCGCAGGGTTTAATTCACCCCTCCACTTT	CASSIAGFNSPLHF
TRBD2	-	TRBV19	TRBJ2-7	TGTGCCAGTAGTATGCCTAGCGGGAGGTTTAACGAGCAGTACTTC	CASSMPSGRFNEQYF
TRBD1	-	TRBV6-1	TRBJ1-2	TGTGCCAGCAGTGAGGGACAGGGAAAAACCTTC	CASSEGQGKTF
TRBD2	-	TRBV6-2/TRBV6-3	TRBJ2-3	TGTGCCAGCAGTTACTCGGAGCGGGGGCCAGATACGCAGTATTTT	CASSYSERGPDTQYF
TRBD1	few	TRBV14	TRBJ1-4	TGTGCCAGCAGCCAAGATCGGGACAGTGAAAAACTGTTTTTT	CASSQDRDSEKLFF
-	-	TRBV11-2	TRBJ2-7	TGTGCCAGCAGCGTAAGCTCCGGGACACGGGGCGAGCAGTACTTC	CASSVSSGTRGEQYF
-	once	TRBV15	TRBJ1-6	TGTGCCACCAGACAAACAGTCACATTCTATAATTCACCCCTCCACTTT	CATRQTVTFYNSPLHF
-	-	TRBV7-9	TRBJ2-2	TGTGCCAGCACCCTGGCCGTTGGCGGGGAGCTGTTTTTT	CASTLAVGGELFF
-	few	TRBV10-2	TRBJ1-2	TGCGCCAGCAGGGGGGACTTTGGCTATGGCTACACCTTC	CASRGDFGYGYTF
-	-	TRBV4-1	TRBJ1-2	TGCGCCAGCAGCCAACTTAGCGGCTCTAACTATGGCTACACCTTC	CASSQLSGSNYGYTF
-	-	TRBV6-6	TRBJ1-3	TGTGCCAGCAGTCCGGGAGACTCTGGAAACACCATATATTTT	CASSPGDSGNTIYF
TRBD1	-	TRBV19	TRBJ1-4	TGTGCCAGTAGATCGGGACAGCCTCTTTTTTTT	CASRSGQPLFF
-	-	TRBV19	TRBJ2-4	TGTGCCAGTAGTATCCCAGGAGGAATAGACAAAAACATTCAGTACTTC	CASSIPGGIDKNIQYF
TRBD2	-	TRBV9	TRBJ2-5	TGTGCCAGCAGCGGAGAAAGCGGGGGGGCCACAGAGACCCAGTACTTC	CASSGESGGATETQYF
TRBD1	-	TRBV7-9	TRBJ2-4	TGTGCCAGCAGCTGGGACAGGGGAGTCCTAGCCAAAAACATTCAGTACTTC	CASSWDRGVLAKNIQYF
TRBD1	-	TRBV6-2/TRBV6-3	TRBJ1-4	TGTGCCAGCAGTTACGCTCGGACAGGGGTAAATGAAAAACTGTTTTTT	CASSYARTGVNEKLFF
TRBD2	-	TRBV4-3	TRBJ2-5	TGCGCCAGCAGCCCCGGGACTAGCGGGGGGGCCGGAGAGACCCAGTACTTC	CASSPGTSGGAGETQYF
TRBD1	-	TRBV29-1	TRBJ1-2	TGCAGCGTTCGGACCGGGACAGGGGATGGCTACACCTTC	CSVRTGTGDGYTF
TRBD1	once	TRBV11-2	TRBJ1-1	TGTGCCAGCAGGTCGGGGACAGCGAACACTGAAGCTTTCTTT	CASRSGTANTEAFF
-	-	TRBV4-1	TRBJ1-3	TGCGCCAGCAGCCAACAGGCAGCGGAGTATGCTGGAAACACCATATATTTT	CASSQQAAEYAGNTIYF
-	once	TRBV18	TRBJ2-6	TGTGCCAGCTCACCTTACTCTGGGGCCAACGTCCTGACTTTC	CASSPYSGANVLTF
-	-	TRBV11-3	TRBJ2-7	TGTGCCAGCCCAGAAGGGAGTGGTTCCTACGAGCAGTACTTC	CASPEGSGSYEQYF
TRBD1	-	TRBV7-2	TRBJ2-2	TGTGCCAGCACCTTCGGGGACAGGACCGGGGAGCTGTTTTTT	CASTFGDRTGELFF
-	-	TRBV25-1	TRBJ1-5	TGTGCCAGCAGTAAAGGGGGTTACCAGCCCCAGCATTTT	CASSKGGYQPQHF
-	-	TRBV10-1	TRBJ2-2	TGCGCCAGCAGCCGACAAATCACCGGGGAGCTGTTTTTT	CASSRQITGELFF
-	-	TRBV10-3	TRBJ1-6	TGTGCCATCAGTGAGTCGAGGGCCATCTCCTATAATTCACCCCTCCACTTT	CAISESRAISYNSPLHF
-	-	TRBV7-8	TRBJ1-5	TGTGCTACAGCGCTCGAATGGGGGGGGCGTCAGCCCCAGCATTTT	CATALEWGGRQPQHF
-	-	TRBV19	TRBJ1-6	TGTGCCAGTAGTATAGAACGAGGCTCACCCCTCCACTTT	CASSIERGSPLHF
TRBD2	-	TRBV6-2/TRBV6-3	TRBJ2-1	TGTGCCAGCAGCAACCTAGCGGGGGGGCCTCTTGAGCAGTTCTTC	CASSNLAGGPLEQFF
TRBD1	-	TRBV5-1	TRBJ1-2	TGCGCCAGCAGCGAGACAGGGAGTTATGGCTACACCTTC	CASSETGSYGYTF
TRBD1	-	TRBV15	TRBJ2-3	TGTGCCACCAGCAGAGACCAGGGGGCCCCAGATACGCAGTATTTT	CATSRDQGAPDTQYF
TRBD1	-	TRBV27	TRBJ1-2	TGTGCCAGCAGTTTATGGGGACAGGGGGGTGGCTACACCTTC	CASSLWGQGGGYTF
-	-	TRBV7-2	TRBJ2-5	TGTGCCAGCAGCTTAGATGGGGCATATAGGGAGACCCAGTACTTC	CASSLDGAYRETQYF